The 22 T cell receptor beta chains given below trace back to one sample, sequenced in a study of blood T cell repertoires in COVID-19. The protocol was immunoSEQ multiplex PCR, while the TCRdb copy is restricted to in-frame clones and leaves out a portion. The sample lists about 400,000 clones; about 90% were seen once. Input material: PBMCs or T cells enriched from blood (not recorded which). The receptors were gathered from a man aged 35-49 years in a cohort exposed to, infected with or recovered from COVID-19 (not recorded which).

This chain uses TRBV28 with TRBJ2-1, with D possibly matching TRBD1 (6 bases). The CDR3 spans 15 residues. V was pared by 6 bases and J by 1 base, with 13 bases between. Germline-derived CDR1 and CDR2 are MDHEN and SYDVKM. The CDR3 bases are TGTGCCAGCAGCCGCCTTGGACAGTCCTACAATGAGCAGTTCTTC. Its protein product is CASSRLGQSYNEQFF.

V usage is TRBV7-6 and J usage is TRBJ1-4, with TRBD1 matching 9 bases. The CDR3 covers 15 residues. Unmatched junction bases numbered 7, after V lost 1 base and J lost 10 bases. Germline V CDR1 and CDR2: SGHVS, FNYEAQ. CDR3 protein: CASSLDLDRGSKLFF. The CDR3 DNA follows: TGTGCCAGCAGCTTAGATTTGGACAGGGGATCAAAACTGTTTTTT.

In this sample, this clone turned up once. V is TRBV7-2 and J is TRBJ2-3, with 7 positions matching TRBD2. CDR1 and CDR2 from the germline V gene are SGHTA and FQGNSA. After removal of 3 bases from V and 4 bases from J, the junction contained 7 bases not matched to a gene. This CDR3 has 15 residues. CDR3 sequence: CASSLYAGASDTQYF. The CDR3 DNA is TGTGCCAGCAGCTTGTATGCGGGAGCATCAGATACGCAGTATTTT. The whole variable domain, filled in from reference TRBV7-2 and TRBJ2-3, reads GAGVSQSPSNKVTEKGKDVELRCDPISGHTALYWYRQSLGQGLEFLIYFQGNSAPDKSGLPSDRFSAERTGGSVSTLTIQRTQQEDSAVYLCASSLYAGASDTQYFGPGTRLTVL.

This chain uses TRBV19 with TRBJ1-2, with 7 bases that match TRBD1. Per the germline V gene, CDR1 is LNHDA and CDR2 is SQIVND (reference sequence). V trimming: 5 bases; J trimming: 4 bases; junction bases outside the gene matches: 7. This CDR3 spans 14 amino acids. As DNA, the CDR3 is TGTGCCAGTAGTTCGAGACAGGGTGCCTATGGCTACACCTTC. Translating it yields CASSSRQGAYGYTF.

The genes are TRBV27 and TRBJ2-7; tentative D call: TRBD2 (6 bases). V lost 6 bases and J lost 2, with 17 bases in between. CDR3 size: 15 residues. The germline gives CDR1 MNHEY, CDR2 SMNVEV (reference sequence). The chain's CDR3 is CASSPFGGVTYEQYF. The CDR3 DNA is TGTGCCAGCAGCCCCTTCGGGGGAGTGACCTACGAGCAGTACTTC.

The rearrangement uses TRBV5-1 and TRBJ1-4, with 9 nucleotides matching TRBD1. This CDR3 region has 16 residues. V shed 2 bases, J shed 3 bases, and the junction held 5 bases outside the gene matches. Germline V CDR1 and CDR2: SGHRS, YFSETQ. The DNA of the CDR3 is TGCGCCAGCAGCTTACAGGGGGCTTCGTCTAATGAAAAACTGTTTTTT. This sequence encodes CASSLQGASSNEKLFF.

J is TRBJ1-6 and V is TRBV5-1, with D possibly being TRBD1 (6 bases). V dropped 3 bases and J dropped 0 bases, with 16 bases sitting between them. CDR1 SGHRS and CDR2 YFSETQ come from the germline V gene. This CDR3 is built from 18 residues. CDR3 residues: CASSSRGSESSYNSPLHF. CDR3 DNA: TGCGCCAGCAGCTCCAGGGGTTCAGAGAGCTCCTATAATTCACCCCTCCACTTT.

The genes are TRBV7-9 and TRBJ1-6, with 9 bases fitting TRBD1. Germline loops: CDR1 SEHNR, CDR2 FQNEAQ (reference sequence). The CDR3 runs to 15 residues. V dropped 5 bases and J dropped 9; count of bases not matched to a gene: 8. The CDR3 region has the DNA TGTGCCAGCAGCCTGCAGACAGGGGGTACTTCACCCCTCCACTTT. Translation: CASSLQTGGTSPLHF. The full variable domain, its missing parts supplied by reference TRBV7-9 and TRBJ1-6, is DTGVSQNPRHKITKRGQNVTFRCDPISEHNRLYWYRQTLGQGPEFLTYFQNEAQLEKSRLLSDRFSAERPKGSFSTLEIQRTEQGDSAMYLCASSLQTGGTSPLHFGNGTRLTVT.

In its sample, this clone was seen many times. The chain uses TRBV19 and TRBJ1-5; D gene unclear. The CDR3 consists of 13 residues. Germline CDR1 is LNHDA and CDR2 is SQIVND (reference sequence). Trimming cost V 6 bases and J 0 bases, with 6 bases left between them. The CDR3 DNA reads as TGTGCCAGTAGACTCTATAGCAATCAGCCCCAGCATTTT. This translates into CASRLYSNQPQHF.

This clone was found a few times. The chain's CDR3 is CASSYRAGTYEQYF. CDR3 nucleotides: TGTGCCAGCAGTTACCGGGCAGGGACTTACGAGCAGTACTTC. The chain joins TRBV6-5 to TRBJ2-7; a possible D gene is TRBD2 (6 bases). The V gene lost 2 bases and the J gene lost 4 bases, with 12 bases spanning the gap. The CDR3 loop spans 14 amino acids. Germline V gene sequence: CDR1 MNHEY, CDR2 SVGAGI.

The V gene is TRBV5-6, the J gene TRBJ2-1; 7 nucleotides match TRBD1. Germline lookup yields CDR1 SGHDT and CDR2 YYEEEE. The CDR3 is 15 amino acids. Germline trimming cut 4 bases from V and 4 bases from J; bases unmatched to any gene: 8. Here the CDR3 DNA reads TGTGCCAGCAGCCACAGGGGAGTGGGGTACAATGAGCAGTTCTTC. Amino acids: CASSHRGVGYNEQFF. The full variable domain, with the rest looked up from reference TRBV5-6 and TRBJ2-1, is DAGVTQSPTHLIKTRGQQVTLRCSPKSGHDTVSWYQQALGQGPQFIFQYYEEEERQRGNFPDRFSGHQFPNYSSELNVNALLLGDSALYLCASSHRGVGYNEQFFGPGTRLTVL.

This chain joins TRBV18 and TRBJ1-4, with D uncertain. Germline V gene sequence: CDR1 KGHSH, CDR2 LQKENI. With 2 bases removed from V and 5 bases from J, the gap between germline ends came to 15 bases. This CDR3 region has 16 residues. CDR3 DNA: TGTGCCAGCTCACCAGGGCAGGTAGGTTCAAATGAAAAACTGTTTTTT. It codes for CASSPGQVGSNEKLFF. Using reference TRBV18 and TRBJ1-4 for the parts outside the CDR3, the full variable domain is NAGVMQNPRHLVRRRGQEARLRCSPMKGHSHVYWYRQLPEEGLKFMVYLQKENIIDESGMPKERFSAEFPKEGPSILRIQQVVRGDSAAYFCASSPGQVGSNEKLFFGSGTQLSVL.

CDR3 nucleotide sequence: TGTGCCAGCAGTAGACAGGGGGCGGCTGAAAAACTGTTTTTT. Protein product: CASSRQGAAEKLFF. J is TRBJ1-4 and V is TRBV2; the match to TRBD1 covers 10 bases. CDR3 size: 14 residues. Germline V gene sequence: CDR1 SNHLY, CDR2 FYNNEI. The V segment lost 5 bases and the J segment 7 bases; nucleotides outside the gene matches: 4.

The chain combines TRBV15 with TRBJ2-3, with 8 bases that match TRBD2. The CDR3 consists of 15 residues. With V trimmed by 6 bases and J by 1 base, 6 bases remained unmatched. Germline V gene lookup returns CDR1 LNHNV and CDR2 YYDKDF (reference sequence). This CDR3 reads CATSPAGAGTDTQYF. CDR3 nucleotide sequence: TGTGCCACCAGTCCAGCGGGAGCAGGCACAGATACGCAGTATTTT.

The chain uses TRBV7-9 and TRBJ1-1, with D possibly TRBD1 on 6 matching bases. Trimming pared 5 bases from V and 4 bases from J, leaving 14 bases between. The CDR3 extends over 14 amino acids. Germline V gene lookup returns CDR1 SEHNR and CDR2 FQNEAQ (reference sequence). DNA for the CDR3: TGTGCCAGCAGCCTGGGGGCGGTGCGCACTGAAGCTTTCTTT. Its protein is CASSLGAVRTEAFF.

This clone was detected once. The rearrangement joins TRBV7-2 to TRBJ1-4, with D tentatively TRBD1 (5 bases). This CDR3 is built from 15 residues. Germline assignment: CDR1 SGHTA and CDR2 FQGNSA. Between the trimmed V and J ends, which lost 1 base and 6 bases, there was a span of 12 bases. The CDR3 loop reads CASSLGDRRHEKLFF. The CDR3 region has the DNA TGTGCCAGCAGCTTAGGCGACAGAAGGCATGAAAAACTGTTTTTT.

This clone was seen a few times. The chain links TRBV25-1 to TRBJ1-1; TRBD1 agrees at 9 bases. The junction had 9 bases not matched to a gene; V was cut back by 0 bases and J by 1 base. Germline CDR1 reads MGHDK; CDR2 reads SYGVNS. This CDR3 has 18 residues. CDR3: CASSEYHTGGGRNTEAFF. Written as DNA, the CDR3 is TGTGCCAGCAGTGAATATCACACAGGGGGCGGAAGGAACACTGAAGCTTTCTTT. Variable domain in full (rest from reference TRBV25-1 and TRBJ1-1): EADIYQTPRYLVIGTGKKITLECSQTMGHDKMYWYQQDPGMELHLIHYSYGVNSTEKGDLSSESTVSRIRTEHFPLTLESARPSHTSQYLCASSEYHTGGGRNTEAFFGQGTRLTVV.

The gene calls are TRBV19 and TRBJ2-2; 12 nucleotides agree with TRBD2. Trimming removed 5 bases from V and 5 bases from J; junction bases left unmatched: 6. CDR1 and CDR2 (germline): LNHDA, SQIVND (reference sequence). The CDR3 runs 16 residues. In nucleotides, the CDR3 is TGTGCCAGTAGTGTGACTAGCGGGAGAAGGACCGGGGAGCTGTTTTTT. Protein sequence: CASSVTSGRRTGELFF.

The V call is TRBV6-5, the J call TRBJ2-1, with TRBD2 matching 9 bases. The germline CDR1 and CDR2 sequences are MNHEY and SVGAGI. This CDR3 region has 14 residues. Trimming at V came to 0 bases and at J to 16 bases, leaving 10 bases not matched to a gene. CDR3 nucleotides: TGTGCCAGCAGTTACTCGACGCTGCGGGAGGGCCTATTCTTC. This sequence encodes CASSYSTLREGLFF.

V usage is TRBV4-2 and J usage is TRBJ1-1, with unresolved D. The CDR3 length is 15 residues. The V and J ends lost 0 bases and 8 bases respectively, with 16 bases between them. CDR1 and CDR2 (germline): LGHNA, YNFKEQ. CDR3 sequence (DNA): TGTGCCAGCAGCCAAGATGTGGTTCAGAGGGTGGAAGCTTTCTTT. It specifies CASSQDVVQRVEAFF.

Here the CDR3 reads CASSLDGAGRSGNTIYF. CDR3 in DNA: TGTGCCAGCAGCTTAGATGGGGCAGGTCGCTCTGGAAACACCATATATTTT. The J gene is TRBJ1-3, the V gene TRBV7-2; D might be TRBD1 (5 bases). V was shortened by 1 base and J by 0 bases, with 13 bases between the two germline ends. This CDR3 is built from 17 residues. The germline V gene has CDR1 SGHTA and CDR2 FQGNSA.

The chain links TRBV28 to TRBJ1-5, with TRBD1 matching 10 bases. Germline V gene sequence: CDR1 MDHEN, CDR2 SYDVKM. The length of the CDR3 is 14 residues. With V trimmed by 2 bases and J by 8 bases, 3 bases remained unmatched. The CDR3 bases are TGTGCCAGCAGTTTAGACAGGGGGCCGGAGCCCCAGCATTTT. Its protein product is CASSLDRGPEPQHF. Using reference TRBV28 and TRBJ1-5 for the parts outside the CDR3, the full variable domain is DVKVTQSSRYLVKRTGEKVFLECVQDMDHENMFWYRQDPGLGLRLIYFSYDVKMKEKGDIPEGYSVSREKKERFSLILESASTNQTSMYLCASSLDRGPEPQHFGDGTRLSIL.